These 32 T cell receptor beta chains originate from one sample sequenced in a study of T cell responses to AZD1222 COVID-19 vaccine. TCRdb keeps only in-frame clones here, not all; method: immunoSEQ multiplex PCR. The sample has 150,000 to 200,000 clones, around 95% seen once; the top ten hold 0.64%. This material consisted of peripheral blood, taken on day 0 of AZD1222 vaccination. The receptor set was obtained from an adult in good health.

This clone appeared a single time. The chain recombines TRBV6-5 with TRBJ1-1, with D perhaps matching TRBD1 (5 bases). V was pared by 8 bases and J by 1 base, with 11 bases between. The germline gives CDR1 MNHEY, CDR2 SVGAGI. The CDR3 extends over 13 amino acids. Here the CDR3 reads CASLGRTNTEAFF. CDR3 in DNA: TGTGCCAGCCTGGGACGGACGAACACTGAAGCTTTCTTT.

The chain links TRBV7-9 to TRBJ1-2; TRBD1 is a possible D gene (6 bases). Trimming took off 7 bases at V and 4 bases at J, with 16 bases between the two ends. Germline V lookup: CDR1 SEHNR, CDR2 FQNEAQ (reference sequence). This CDR3 has 14 amino acids. Here the CDR3 DNA reads TGTGCCAGCACCCCCCCCGGGGGCGTCTATGGCTACACCTTC. Translation gives CASTPPGGVYGYTF.

V and J are TRBV18 and TRBJ2-1; no firm D call. V lost 0 bases and J 4 bases, leaving 7 bases between the germline ends. The CDR3 covers 14 residues. The germline V gene has CDR1 KGHSH and CDR2 LQKENI. The CDR3 loop is CASSPPAGYNEQFF. The CDR3 nucleotides read TGTGCCAGCTCACCACCGGCCGGATACAATGAGCAGTTCTTC.

V is TRBV28 and J is TRBJ1-5, with D possibly being TRBD1 (6 bases). V lost 8 bases and J lost 7, with 21 bases in between. Germline V lookup: CDR1 MDHEN, CDR2 SYDVKM. The CDR3 sequence is 15 residues long. The CDR3 nucleotides read TGTGCCAGCGAACCACCGAACAGGGTGGCGCAGCCCCAGCATTTT. Translated, it gives CASEPPNRVAQPQHF.

V is TRBV10-3 and J is TRBJ2-7, with 7 bases lining up with TRBD1. Germline lookup yields CDR1 ENHRY and CDR2 SYGVKD. The CDR3 consists of 14 residues. J was trimmed by 5 bases and V by 11 bases; bases with no gene match: 15. CDR3 sequence reads: CASETGRGSHEQYF. The CDR3 DNA follows: TGTGCCTCGGAGACGGGCAGGGGGTCCCACGAGCAGTACTTC.

The chain carries TRBV28 and TRBJ1-2; D remains ambiguous. CDR1 and CDR2 from the germline V gene are MDHEN and SYDVKM. V dropped 4 bases and J dropped 0 bases, with 12 bases sitting between them. The CDR3 has 15 residues. CDR3 coding DNA: TGTGCCAGCAGTTCCCCTCCGCAGGCTAACTATGGCTACACCTTC. As protein: CASSSPPQANYGYTF.

The count of this clone is one. The genes are TRBV2 and TRBJ2-2, with 9 bases aligning to TRBD2. With V trimmed by 6 bases and J by 1 base, 6 bases remained unmatched. CDR3 length: 16 residues. In germline, CDR1 is SNHLY, CDR2 FYNNEI. The CDR3 loop reads CASRPSGRRNTGELFF. The DNA for the CDR3 is TGTGCCAGCAGACCCAGCGGGAGGAGGAACACCGGGGAGCTGTTTTTT.

As concerns this clone: The identical CDR3 is also encoded by other nucleotide sequences in the sample. The V call is TRBV6-4, the J call TRBJ2-3; 11 bases are shared with TRBD1. The CDR3 totals 15 residues. Germline values: CDR1 MRHNA, CDR2 SNTAGT. The ends lost 2 bases at V and 4 bases at J; junction bases unmatched: 2. The CDR3 coding sequence is TGTGCCAGCAGTGACGGGACAGGGGGGGCAGATACGCAGTATTTT. This codes for CASSDGTGGADTQYF.

The chain joins TRBV5-1 to TRBJ2-1; TRBD1 matches 7 bases. CDR3 length equals 16 residues. V lost 0 bases and J lost 0; bases outside the gene matches: 3. Germline lookup yields CDR1 SGHRS and CDR2 YFSETQ. CDR3 sequence: CASSLGGGGSYNEQFF. The CDR3 DNA sequence: TGCGCCAGCAGCTTGGGAGGGGGCGGCTCCTACAATGAGCAGTTCTTC.

This clone came up a few times. V usage is TRBV9 and J usage is TRBJ1-3; D gene uncertain. This CDR3 is built from 15 residues. Trimming took 0 bases from V and 0 from J, leaving 7 bases between them. Germline V gives CDR1 SGDLS, CDR2 YYNGEE. The CDR3 spells CASSVDTVSGNTIYF. The DNA of the CDR3 is TGTGCCAGCAGCGTAGACACCGTCTCTGGAAACACCATATATTTT.

The rearrangement links TRBV6-6 to TRBJ1-4; TRBD1 is a possible D gene (5 bases). Trimming stripped 0 bases from V and 4 bases from J, with 12 bases between. The CDR3 consists of 16 residues. Germline V lookup: CDR1 MNHNY, CDR2 SVGAGI (reference sequence). CDR3 region: CASSYSGPMNNEKLFF. Written as DNA, the CDR3 is TGTGCCAGCAGTTACTCGGGGCCCATGAATAATGAAAAACTGTTTTTT.

V usage is TRBV12-3 or TRBV12-4 and J usage is TRBJ1-5; no reliable D call. Trimming cost V 5 bases and J 3 bases, with 8 bases left between them. The CDR3 runs 13 residues. The CDR3 coding sequence is TGTGCCAGCAGTAGCGCCCTCAATCAGCCCCAGCATTTT. Protein: CASSSALNQPQHF.

This clone was counted a single time. The chain uses TRBV6-5 and TRBJ1-1, with D perhaps TRBD1 (5 bases). CDR3 size: 13 residues. Per germline, CDR1 MNHEY and CDR2 SVGAGI. The V end lost 5 bases, the J end lost 3 bases, and 10 bases lay between the germline ends. The CDR3 bases are TGTGCCAGCAGTCCTGACAGAGACACTGAAGCTTTCTTT. This gives the protein CASSPDRDTEAFF.

This chain uses TRBV28 with TRBJ1-6; D may be TRBD1 (6 bases). Trimming shortened V by 5 bases and J by 2 bases, and 7 bases separated the two germline ends. The CDR3 runs to 14 residues. CDR1 is MDHEN and CDR2 is SYDVKM in the germline V gene. CDR3 loop: CASSEGAYNSPLHF. In DNA form, the CDR3 reads TGTGCCAGCAGTGAGGGGGCCTATAATTCACCCCTCCACTTT.

CDR3 DNA: TGTGCCAGCAGCTTATCCCCCGCGGGGTCTGGAAACACCATATATTTT. Amino acids: CASSLSPAGSGNTIYF. V and J are TRBV7-9 and TRBJ1-3; D ambiguous. The CDR3 length is 16 residues. V lost 2 bases and J 1 base, leaving 12 bases between the germline ends. Germline lookup yields CDR1 SEHNR and CDR2 FQNEAQ (reference sequence).

This chain links TRBV7-3 with TRBJ1-1; unclear D gene. This CDR3 comprises 14 residues. Trimming took off 5 bases at V and 5 bases at J, with 15 bases between the two ends. CDR1 SGHTA and CDR2 FQGTGA come from the germline V gene. CDR3 coding DNA: TGTGCCAGCAGCCCCTCGGACGGTGGTACTGAAGCTTTCTTT. Translated, it gives CASSPSDGGTEAFF.

This clone was picked up one time. The same CDR3 also results from other DNA sequences found in this sample. The chain links TRBV3-1 (or the pseudogene TRBV3-2) to TRBJ1-5; D remains unclear. CDR3 length: 13 amino acids. V was trimmed by 3 bases and J by 1 base, leaving 4 bases between them. CDR1 LGHDT and CDR2 YNNKEL come from the germline V gene (reference sequence). The CDR3 region has the DNA TGTGCCAGCAGCCAGGCGAGCAATCAGCCCCAGCATTTT. Its translation is CASSQASNQPQHF.

The genes are TRBV3-1 (or the pseudogene TRBV3-2) and TRBJ1-6, with D perhaps TRBD1 (6 bases). The V gene lost 4 bases and the J gene lost 10 bases, with 20 bases spanning the gap. This CDR3 contains 16 residues. Germline CDR1 LGHDT, CDR2 YNNKEL (reference sequence). The CDR3 loop reads CASSPRQVGGTSPLHF. CDR3 in DNA: TGTGCCAGCAGCCCAAGACAGGTCGGAGGAACATCACCCCTCCACTTT.

The chain couples TRBV7-9 to TRBJ1-2; no clear D gene. Trimming took 1 base from V and 9 from J, leaving 9 bases between them. The germline V gene has CDR1 SEHNR and CDR2 FQNEAQ (reference sequence). The CDR3 is made up of 12 amino acids. The CDR3 spells CASSLERASYTF. CDR3 bases: TGTGCCAGCAGCTTAGAGAGGGCTAGCTACACCTTC.

J is TRBJ2-5 and V is TRBV6-5; no clear D. Germline V gene data show CDR1 as MNHEY and CDR2 as SVGAGI. V was trimmed by 8 bases and J by 0 bases, leaving 1 base between them. The CDR3 covers 10 residues. For the CDR3, the DNA is TGTGCCAGCCACCAAGAGACCCAGTACTTC. Translated: CASHQETQYF.

This clone came up once. The chain uses TRBV10-3 and TRBJ1-5; D gene ambiguous. This CDR3 is built from 14 residues. From germline, CDR1 is ENHRY and CDR2 SYGVKD. Trimming left V 2 bases short and J 2 bases short, with 7 bases between. The CDR3 coding sequence is TGTGCCATCAGTGAGGGTGCCCGCAATCAGCCCCAGCATTTT. Translating it yields CAISEGARNQPQHF.

In this sample, this clone turned up a few times. CDR3 coding DNA: TGTGCCAGCAAGGCTAGCGGGAGGCGTCAAGAGACCCAGTACTTC. Amino acid sequence: CASKASGRRQETQYF. The chain links TRBV28 to TRBJ2-5; 11 bases map to TRBD2. V trimming: 7 bases; J trimming: 2 bases; junction bases outside the gene matches: 6. Germline loops: CDR1 MDHEN, CDR2 SYDVKM. CDR3 size: 15 residues.

This clone has a single count. This rearrangement joins TRBV7-9 to TRBJ2-6; D ambiguous. V dropped 1 base and J dropped 0 bases, with 7 bases sitting between them. In germline, CDR1 is SEHNR, CDR2 FQNEAQ (reference sequence). This CDR3 has 16 amino acids. CDR3 amino acids: CASSLGGYSGANVLTF. In DNA form, the CDR3 reads TGTGCCAGCAGCTTAGGAGGTTACTCTGGGGCCAACGTCCTGACTTTC.

This clone occurred once. V is TRBV7-2 and J is TRBJ1-1; a possible D gene is TRBD1 (6 bases). Trimming left V 4 bases short and J 3 bases short, with 9 bases between. There are 13 residues in the CDR3. Germline assignment: CDR1 SGHTA and CDR2 FQGNSA. The CDR3 nucleotides are TGTGCCAGCAGCTCGAGGGGGGACACTGAAGCTTTCTTT. Protein sequence: CASSSRGDTEAFF. The full variable domain, with the rest looked up from reference TRBV7-2 and TRBJ1-1, is GAGVSQSPSNKVTEKGKDVELRCDPISGHTALYWYRQSLGQGLEFLIYFQGNSAPDKSGLPSDRFSAERTGGSVSTLTIQRTQQEDSAVYLCASSSRGDTEAFFGQGTRLTVV.

The chain carries TRBV5-5 and TRBJ2-7, with D maybe TRBD1 (5 bases). Germline CDR1 reads SGHKS; CDR2 reads YYEKEE (reference sequence). There are 14 residues in the CDR3. Trimming stripped 4 bases from V and 2 bases from J, with 13 bases between. CDR3 DNA: TGTGCCAGCAGCCCGGTTGACAGACCCTACGAGCAGTACTTC. Translation: CASSPVDRPYEQYF.

The CDR3 sequence is CASSPGTSTDTQYF. CDR3 bases: TGTGCCAGCAGCCCCGGGACCAGCACAGATACGCAGTATTTT. This chain joins TRBV6-5 and TRBJ2-3; TRBD1 or TRBD2 may be the D gene (5 bases each). The germline CDR1 and CDR2 sequences are MNHEY and SVGAGI. This CDR3 has 14 residues. Trimming took off 6 bases at V and 0 bases at J, with 10 bases between the two ends.

The chain links TRBV3-1 (or the pseudogene TRBV3-2) to TRBJ1-1; the D is unclear. CDR1 is LGHDT and CDR2 is YNNKEL in the germline V gene (reference sequence). Trimming stripped 1 base from V and 6 bases from J, with 9 bases between. The CDR3 is 13 amino acids. Written as DNA, the CDR3 is TGTGCCAGCAGCCAAGCGGGGAGGGCTGAAGCTTTCTTT. Protein sequence: CASSQAGRAEAFF.

The chain uses TRBV18 and TRBJ2-7; the D gene is possibly TRBD2 (6 bases). The CDR3 has 14 residues. Germline loops: CDR1 KGHSH, CDR2 LQKENI. V lost 4 bases, J lost 2 bases, and 12 bases lay in between. CDR3 amino acids: CASSHPGTPYEQYF. The CDR3 DNA sequence: TGTGCCAGCTCACATCCCGGGACTCCCTACGAGCAGTACTTC.

J is TRBJ1-6 and V is TRBV10-2; TRBD1 might be the D (6 bases). Germline lookup yields CDR1 WSHSY and CDR2 SAAADI. The CDR3 covers 16 residues. With 0 bases removed from V and 5 bases from J, the gap between germline ends came to 11 bases. The CDR3 here is CASSESVQGHNSPLHF. CDR3 DNA: TGCGCCAGCAGTGAGTCGGTACAGGGTCATAATTCACCCCTCCACTTT.

V usage is TRBV6-1 and J usage is TRBJ1-5, with a possible D match to TRBD1 (6 bases). Deletions cut 8 bases from V and 4 bases from J, with 21 bases between. CDR3 length: 16 amino acids. Looked up from germline, CDR1 is MNHNS and CDR2 is SASEGT. The CDR3 spells CASRATLGGLNQPQHF. The CDR3 coding sequence is TGTGCCAGCCGTGCCACACTTGGGGGCCTTAATCAGCCCCAGCATTTT.

This chain links TRBV7-9 with TRBJ2-7; perhaps D is TRBD1 or TRBD2 (5 bases each). This CDR3 is 13 amino acids long. Germline CDR1 SEHNR, CDR2 FQNEAQ (reference sequence). Trimming left V 6 bases short and J 5 bases short, with 14 bases between. The CDR3 coding sequence is TGTGCCAGCAGAATCTCTTGGGGGAACGAGCAGTACTTC. The encoded protein is CASRISWGNEQYF.

The chain links TRBV28 to TRBJ1-4; no firm D call. V lost 9 bases and J lost 8, with 16 bases in between. The CDR3 spans 13 residues. Per germline, CDR1 MDHEN and CDR2 SYDVKM. In DNA, the CDR3 is TGTGCCAGTACGGGCGACCCCCGGGAAAAACTGTTTTTT. Its protein product is CASTGDPREKLFF.